The present entry profiles one TCR beta chain with its context. Profiling relied on immunoSEQ multiplex PCR, and the TCRdb table lists in-frame clones only, not all of them. The repertoire holds about 39,000 clones, with about 65% as singletons. This CDR3 spans 16 amino acids. Trimming took off 8 bases at V and 0 bases at J, with 17 bases between the two ends. Germline loops: CDR1 LNHDA, CDR2 SQIVND (reference sequence). The source of the sample is a study of cytotoxic CD8 clonotypes in ibrutinib-treated CLL. This TCR came from a human donor with chronic lymphocytic leukemia. Here the sequenced sample was PBMCs, taken at disease progression, from a patient treated with ibrutinib. The J gene is TRBJ1-5, the V gene TRBV19, with D maybe TRBD1 (6 bases). The CDR3 bases are TGTGCCAGTCATGGCCGAGACAGGAGTAGCAATCAGCCCCAGCATTTT. Translation: CASHGRDRSSNQPQHF.